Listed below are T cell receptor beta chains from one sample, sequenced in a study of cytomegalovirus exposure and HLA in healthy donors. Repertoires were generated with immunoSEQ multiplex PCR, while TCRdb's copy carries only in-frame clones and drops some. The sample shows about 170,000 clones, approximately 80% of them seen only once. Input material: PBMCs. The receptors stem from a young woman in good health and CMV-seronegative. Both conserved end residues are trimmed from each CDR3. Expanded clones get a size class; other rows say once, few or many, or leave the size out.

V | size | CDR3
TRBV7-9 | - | ASSRRGERQGVEAF
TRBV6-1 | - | ASSLSAGNTEAF
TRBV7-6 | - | ASSNLGTSGRWGQF
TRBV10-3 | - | AISYGGEQY
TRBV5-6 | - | ASSLAYEGEQF
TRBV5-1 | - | ASSREGAVTEAF
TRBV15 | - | ATSRGTGGVNTQY
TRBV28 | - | ATWTHFSYEQY
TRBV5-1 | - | ASSLGQSYNEQF
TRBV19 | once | ASSLLAGGTDTQY
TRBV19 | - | ASMPTGQPAYEQY
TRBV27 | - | ASRDQGASGYT
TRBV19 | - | ASSTVGLAEGSEQF
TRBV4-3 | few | ASSQSRGGQGGAGYT
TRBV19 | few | ASSFPGGSEQF
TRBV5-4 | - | ASRWDRTGELF
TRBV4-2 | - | ASSLFSGSSYNEQF
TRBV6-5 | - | ATRSSVVYEQY
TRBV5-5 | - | ASSPGQTVVVYEQY
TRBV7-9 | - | ASSIGQVINNEQF
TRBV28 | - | ASSFQGGYT
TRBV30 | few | AWSATLLRGYNTGELF
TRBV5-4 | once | ASTTARGRSGTEAF
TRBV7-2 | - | ASAEEVGKQF
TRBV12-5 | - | ASGPRTASYEQY
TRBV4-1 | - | ASSQERGPKQETQY
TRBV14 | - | ASSQAGGTYNEQF
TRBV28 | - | ASRPTGGHYEQY
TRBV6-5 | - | ASSPGHANTEAF
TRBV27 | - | ASSLVDTGNQPQH
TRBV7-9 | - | SSSHGGGNQPQH
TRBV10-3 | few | AIDSGRGPDEQF
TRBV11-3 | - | ASKSQGGNSPLH